The 28 T cell receptor beta chains in this list originate from one sample, sequenced in a study of CXCR3-negative and CXCR3-positive naive CD8 T cells. Study conclusions and caveats: Comparison of naive cells showed more hydrophobic TRB CDR3s in CXCR3-positive than in CXCR3-negative naive cells.

Via 5' RACE with UMI labels, TRB cDNA libraries were prepared. Reanalyzing the 5' RACE reads, TCRdb keeps one entry per CDR3 protein, without DNA. The table lists tens of thousands of distinct CDR3 sequences. These TCRs are of unknown antigen specificity. The specimen sequenced was naive CXCR3+ CD8+ T cells from blood. Subset denoted: CD45RO-CCR7+CD27+CD95- naive CD8+ T cells expressing CXCR3 (TNR3+). The receptor source for this set is a human donor in good health. Some clones in this sample may be carry-over from other donors' samples.

The V and J genes are TRBV13 and TRBJ2-7. The CDR3 is made up of 13 amino acids. The germline CDR1 and CDR2 sequences are PRHDT and FYEKMQ (reference sequence). CDR3 residues: CASSPINSYEQYF.

The chain recombines TRBV6-1 with TRBJ2-1; TCRdb calls TRBD2, which cannot be checked without DNA. Germline lookup yields CDR1 MNHNS and CDR2 SASEGT. The CDR3 is made up of 17 amino acids. CDR3 protein: CASSEVRGLAGRNEQFF.

This chain joins TRBV12-3 or TRBV12-4 and TRBJ2-5; there is no DNA to check the TCRdb D call of TRBD1. The CDR3 spans 13 residues. This CDR3 is CASMGQTEETQYF.

This chain links TRBV6-2 or TRBV6-3 with TRBJ1-2; TCRdb returns TRBD1, unconfirmable since there is no DNA. The CDR3 runs to 14 residues. The germline V gene encodes CDR1 MNHEY and CDR2 SVGEGT. This chain's CDR3 is CASINRGSIYGYTF.

The rearrangement uses TRBV27 and TRBJ2-1; TCRdb outputs TRBD1, but without DNA this stays unchecked. CDR3 length equals 17 residues. Germline assignment: CDR1 MNHEY and CDR2 SMNVEV (reference sequence). CDR3 loop: CASSPNPGQGAWDEQFF.

The chain joins TRBV11-3 to TRBJ2-1; TCRdb indicates TRBD2, and absent DNA this call remains unverified. The CDR3 consists of 17 residues. In germline, CDR1 is SGHNT, CDR2 YENEEA. The CDR3 reads CASSLDLGSGLYNEQFF.

The chain recombines TRBV29-1 with TRBJ2-7; the TCRdb D gene call, TRBD1, has no DNA to confirm it. The CDR3 consists of 13 residues. In germline, CDR1 is SQVTM, CDR2 ANQGSEA. CDR3 loop: CSVPGQGAYEQYF.

V is TRBV28 and J is TRBJ2-7. This CDR3 is built from 13 residues. The V gene's germline CDR1 is MDHEN and CDR2 SYDVKM. CDR3 residues: CASSFRKSYEQYF.

V gene TRBV19 combines with J gene TRBJ2-2; the TCRdb call, TRBD2, lacks DNA for checking. The germline V gene encodes CDR1 LNHDA and CDR2 SQIVND (reference sequence). The CDR3 runs 17 residues. The CDR3 protein is CASMGAGLAGPVGELFF.

The rearrangement joins TRBV6-5 to TRBJ1-1; TCRdb's D call of TRBD1 is untestable without DNA. This CDR3 comprises 16 residues. Germline values: CDR1 MNHEY, CDR2 SVGAGI. The CDR3 is CASSYSLDRPNTEAFF.

The chain has TRBV11-2 and TRBJ1-1. The CDR3 runs to 14 residues. Per germline, CDR1 SGHAT and CDR2 FQNNGV. The CDR3 protein is CASSLAPVNTEAFF.

The CDR3 loop reads CASSEQEYQETQYF. The V and J genes are TRBV4-3 and TRBJ2-5. CDR3 size: 14 residues. The germline CDR1 and CDR2 sequences are LGHNA and YSLEER.

The chain links TRBV12-5 to TRBJ2-7; the D gene TCRdb calls, TRBD2, cannot be checked with no DNA. The CDR3 sequence is 18 residues long. The germline gives CDR1 LGHNT, CDR2 FRNRAP. The chain's CDR3 is CASGWTSGGPVSSYEQYF. The full variable domain, completed using reference TRBV12-5 and TRBJ2-7, is DARVTQTPRHKVTEMGQEVTMRCQPILGHNTVFWYRQTMMQGLELLAYFRNRAPLDDSGMPKDRFSAEMPDATLATLKIQPSEPRDSAVYFCASGWTSGGPVSSYEQYFGPGTRLTVT.

The rearrangement links TRBV27 to TRBJ2-7; absent DNA, TCRdb's TRBD1 call cannot be checked. This CDR3 region has 14 residues. Germline assignment: CDR1 MNHEY and CDR2 SMNVEV (reference sequence). CDR3 in amino acids: CASSPPGVSYEQYF.

The chain is built from TRBV5-1 and TRBJ1-2; lacking DNA, the TRBD1 call made by TCRdb goes unchecked. CDR3 size: 15 residues. Looked up from germline, CDR1 is SGHRS and CDR2 is YFSETQ. The CDR3 loop is CASSAAGHTTYGYTF.

V gene TRBV7-9 combines with J gene TRBJ2-5; TCRdb lists TRBD2, though no DNA is available to test this call. Germline V gene sequence: CDR1 SEHNR, CDR2 FQNEAQ (reference sequence). This CDR3 is built from 16 residues. CDR3 region: CASSHPLAGGQETQYF.

The J gene is TRBJ2-1, the V gene TRBV28; TCRdb outputs TRBD2, but without DNA this stays unchecked. CDR1 and CDR2 from the germline V gene are MDHEN and SYDVKM. There are 16 residues in the CDR3. The CDR3 sequence is CASSFSTSGGSNEQFF.

The rearrangement uses TRBV7-2 and TRBJ2-1; without DNA, the TCRdb call of TRBD1 cannot be checked. This CDR3 is built from 14 residues. Germline-derived CDR1 and CDR2 are SGHTA and FQGNSA. CDR3 sequence: CASSPGQDYNEQFF.

The chain has TRBV7-9 and TRBJ2-7; the TCRdb D gene call, TRBD1, has no DNA to confirm it. The CDR3 spans 15 residues. In germline, CDR1 is SEHNR, CDR2 FQNEAQ (reference sequence). The CDR3 sequence: CASAGQQGASYEQYF.

This chain connects TRBV4-2 to TRBJ2-1; TCRdb names TRBD1, which stays unverified in the absence of DNA. The CDR3 is 13 residues long. The germline V gene encodes CDR1 LGHNA and CDR2 YNFKEQ. The CDR3 loop reads CASSPDRVNEQFF.

The chain has TRBV7-2 and TRBJ1-1. Per the germline V gene, CDR1 is SGHTA and CDR2 is FQGNSA. This CDR3 has 16 amino acids. CDR3 loop: CASSLEPSGSDTEAFF.

V and J are TRBV7-9 and TRBJ2-5; TCRdb gives TRBD2 as the D gene, but with no DNA this cannot be confirmed. CDR1 and CDR2 (germline): SEHNR, FQNEAQ (reference sequence). The CDR3 runs to 16 residues. The CDR3 spells CASSLASSDLRETQYF.

The chain employs TRBV9 and TRBJ2-7; TCRdb reports TRBD2, a call that lacks DNA to check it against. Germline lookup yields CDR1 SGDLS and CDR2 YYNGEE. The CDR3 totals 18 residues. The CDR3 loop reads CASSVAPTSGGPPYEQYF.

The gene calls are TRBV5-1 and TRBJ2-7; no DNA is available, so the TRBD2 call from TCRdb remains unchecked. The germline V gene encodes CDR1 SGHRS and CDR2 YFSETQ. The CDR3 has 17 residues. The CDR3 is CASSLGGSGLSSYEQYF.

The chain uses TRBV6-2 or TRBV6-3 and TRBJ2-2; there is no DNA to check the TCRdb D call of TRBD1. CDR3 length: 15 residues. The V gene's germline CDR1 is MNHEY and CDR2 SVGEGT. The CDR3 sequence: CASRPGQEHTGELFF.

Its frequency marks this clonotype as medium-sized. V usage is TRBV29-1 and J usage is TRBJ2-5; there is no DNA to check the TCRdb D call of TRBD1. Germline loops: CDR1 SQVTM, CDR2 ANQGSEA. This CDR3 has 13 residues. The CDR3 sequence: CSVEGDPWGTQYF.

The chain has TRBV28 and TRBJ1-1; TCRdb's assignment of TRBD1 cannot be checked, as there is no DNA. CDR1 is MDHEN, CDR2 SYDVKM, per germline. The CDR3 length is 15 residues. The CDR3 sequence: CASSSLGQLDTEAFF. The variable domain in full, with the rest retrieved from reference TRBV28 and TRBJ1-1, is DVKVTQSSRYLVKRTGEKVFLECVQDMDHENMFWYRQDPGLGLRLIYFSYDVKMKEKGDIPEGYSVSREKKERFSLILESASTNQTSMYLCASSSLGQLDTEAFFGQGTRLTVV.

The chain carries TRBV24-1 and TRBJ1-1; TCRdb gives TRBD1 as the D gene, but with no DNA this cannot be confirmed. Germline CDR1 is KGHDR and CDR2 is SFDVKD. The CDR3 extends over 15 amino acids. The CDR3 sequence is CATSDRTGMNTEAFF.